This paragraph reports one T cell receptor beta chain. This sample was taken from a study of OX40 agonist ivuxolimab in advanced cancers. The CDR3 contains 16 residues. V was pared by 1 base and J by 3 bases, with 6 bases of the junction left unmatched. Per germline, CDR1 SGHAT and CDR2 FQNNGV. TCRdb's table, derived via immunoSEQ multiplex PCR, lists solely in-frame clones and lacks some. The sample consists of around 74,000 clones, roughly 87% of them appearing once. The chain links TRBV11-2 to TRBJ1-2; 9 nucleotides agree with TRBD1. The input for sequencing was CD4+ or CD8+ T cells sorted from blood, taken in a trial of the OX40 agonist ivuxolimab. The sequence was obtained from an adult with an advanced solid tumor such as melanoma, head and neck, liver or kidney cancer. In DNA, the CDR3 is TGTGCCAGCAGCTTAGGACAGGGGGATAAGGACTATGGCTACACCTTC. This encodes CASSLGQGDKDYGYTF.